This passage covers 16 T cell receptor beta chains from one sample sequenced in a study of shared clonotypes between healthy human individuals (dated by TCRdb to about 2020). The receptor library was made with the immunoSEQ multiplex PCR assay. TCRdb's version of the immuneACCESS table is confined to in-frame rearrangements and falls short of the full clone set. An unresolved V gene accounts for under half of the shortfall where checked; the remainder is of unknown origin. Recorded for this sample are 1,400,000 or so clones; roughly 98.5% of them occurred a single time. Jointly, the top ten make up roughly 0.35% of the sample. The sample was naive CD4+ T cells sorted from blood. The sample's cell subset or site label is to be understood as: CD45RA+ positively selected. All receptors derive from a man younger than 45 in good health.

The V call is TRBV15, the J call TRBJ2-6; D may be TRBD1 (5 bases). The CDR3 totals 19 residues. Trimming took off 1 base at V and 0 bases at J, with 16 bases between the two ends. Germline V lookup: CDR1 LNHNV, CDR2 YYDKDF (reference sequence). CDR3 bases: TGTGCCACCAGCAGAGGGAAAACAGGTTACTCCTCTGGGGCCAACGTCCTGACTTTC. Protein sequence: CATSRGKTGYSSGANVLTF.

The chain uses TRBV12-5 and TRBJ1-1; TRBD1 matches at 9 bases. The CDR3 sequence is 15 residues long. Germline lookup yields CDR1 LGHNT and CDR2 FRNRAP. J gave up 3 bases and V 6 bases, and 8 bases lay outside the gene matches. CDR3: CASGRDRVKYTEAFF. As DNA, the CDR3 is TGTGCTAGTGGGCGGGACAGGGTAAAATACACTGAAGCTTTCTTT.

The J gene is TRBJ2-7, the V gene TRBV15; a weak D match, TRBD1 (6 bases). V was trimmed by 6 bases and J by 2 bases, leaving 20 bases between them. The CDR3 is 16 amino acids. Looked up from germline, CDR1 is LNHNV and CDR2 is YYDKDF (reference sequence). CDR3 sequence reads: CATSEGLPGAAYEQYF. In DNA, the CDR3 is TGTGCCACCAGTGAGGGATTGCCAGGGGCGGCCTACGAGCAGTACTTC.

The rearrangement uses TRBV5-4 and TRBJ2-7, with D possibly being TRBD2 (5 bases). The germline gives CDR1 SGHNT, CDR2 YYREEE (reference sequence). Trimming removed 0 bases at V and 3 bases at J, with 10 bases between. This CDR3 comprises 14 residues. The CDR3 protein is CASSLVGEGYEQYF. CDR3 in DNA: TGTGCCAGCAGCTTGGTGGGAGAAGGCTACGAGCAGTACTTC. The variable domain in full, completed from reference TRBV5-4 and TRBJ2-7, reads ETGVTQSPTHLIKTRGQQVTLRCSSQSGHNTVSWYQQALGQGPQFIFQYYREEENGRGNFPPRFSGLQFPNYSSELNVNALELDDSALYLCASSLVGEGYEQYFGPGTRLTVT.

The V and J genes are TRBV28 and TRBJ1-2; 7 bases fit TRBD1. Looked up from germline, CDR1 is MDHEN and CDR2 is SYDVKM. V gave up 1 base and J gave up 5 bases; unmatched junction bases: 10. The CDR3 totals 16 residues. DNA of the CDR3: TGTGCCAGCAGTTTATCCCTTAGGAAGGGGGCGTATGGCTACACCTTC. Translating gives CASSLSLRKGAYGYTF.

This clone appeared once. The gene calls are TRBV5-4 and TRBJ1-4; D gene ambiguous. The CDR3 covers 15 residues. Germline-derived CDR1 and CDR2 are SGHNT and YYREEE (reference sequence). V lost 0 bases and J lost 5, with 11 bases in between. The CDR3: CASSLGTRENEKLFF. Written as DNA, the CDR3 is TGTGCCAGCAGCTTGGGTACAAGGGAGAATGAAAAACTGTTTTTT.

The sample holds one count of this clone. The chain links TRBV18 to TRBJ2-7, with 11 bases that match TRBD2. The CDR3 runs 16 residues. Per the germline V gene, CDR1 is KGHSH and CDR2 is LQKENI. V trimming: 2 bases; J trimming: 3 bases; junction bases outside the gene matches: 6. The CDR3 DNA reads TGTGCCAGCTCACCAATTAGCGGGAGGGCCAGCTACGAGCAGTACTTC. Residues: CASSPISGRASYEQYF.

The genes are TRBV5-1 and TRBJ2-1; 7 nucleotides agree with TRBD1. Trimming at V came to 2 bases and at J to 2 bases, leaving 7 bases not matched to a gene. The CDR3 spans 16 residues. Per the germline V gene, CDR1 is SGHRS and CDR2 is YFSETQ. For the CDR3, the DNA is TGCGCCAGCAGCTTAAGGGGGCCAGGGGCCTACAATGAGCAGTTCTTC. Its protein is CASSLRGPGAYNEQFF.

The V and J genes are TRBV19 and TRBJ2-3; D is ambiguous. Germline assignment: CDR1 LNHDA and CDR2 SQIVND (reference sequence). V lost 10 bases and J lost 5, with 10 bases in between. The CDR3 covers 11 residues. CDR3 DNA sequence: TGTGCCACCACGGTGGGAGATACGCAGTATTTT. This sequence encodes CATTVGDTQYF.

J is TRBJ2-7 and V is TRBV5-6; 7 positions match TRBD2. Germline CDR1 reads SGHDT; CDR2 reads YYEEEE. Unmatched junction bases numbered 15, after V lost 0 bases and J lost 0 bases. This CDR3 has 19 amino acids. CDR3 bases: TGTGCCAGCAGCTTGGCACCACTCCGACTAGCTTGGCGCTCCTACGAGCAGTACTTC. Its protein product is CASSLAPLRLAWRSYEQYF.

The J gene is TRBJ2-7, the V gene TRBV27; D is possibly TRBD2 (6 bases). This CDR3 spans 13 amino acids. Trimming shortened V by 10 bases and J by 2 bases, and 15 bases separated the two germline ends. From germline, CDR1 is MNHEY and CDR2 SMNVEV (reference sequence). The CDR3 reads CATSRELTYEQYF. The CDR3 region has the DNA TGTGCCACATCACGGGAGCTCACCTACGAGCAGTACTTC.

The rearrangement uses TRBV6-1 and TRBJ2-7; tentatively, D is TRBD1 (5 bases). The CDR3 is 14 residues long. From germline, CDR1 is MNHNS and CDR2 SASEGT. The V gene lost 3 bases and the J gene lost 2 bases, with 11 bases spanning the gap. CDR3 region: CASSEDTSPYEQYF. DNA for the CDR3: TGTGCCAGCAGTGAGGACACCAGCCCCTACGAGCAGTACTTC.

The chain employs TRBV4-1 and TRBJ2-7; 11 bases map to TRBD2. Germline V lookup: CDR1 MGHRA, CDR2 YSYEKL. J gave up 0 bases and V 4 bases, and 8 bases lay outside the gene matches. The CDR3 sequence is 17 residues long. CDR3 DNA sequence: TGCGCCAGCAGCCTGCAGACTAGCGGGGCTGCCTCCTACGAGCAGTACTTC. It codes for CASSLQTSGAASYEQYF.

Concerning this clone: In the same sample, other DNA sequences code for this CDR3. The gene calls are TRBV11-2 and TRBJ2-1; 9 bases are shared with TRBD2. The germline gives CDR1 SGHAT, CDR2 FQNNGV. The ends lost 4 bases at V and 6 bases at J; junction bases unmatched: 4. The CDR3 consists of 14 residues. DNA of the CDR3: TGTGCCAGCAGCTCCCTAGCGGGACGCAATGAGCAGTTCTTC. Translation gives CASSSLAGRNEQFF.

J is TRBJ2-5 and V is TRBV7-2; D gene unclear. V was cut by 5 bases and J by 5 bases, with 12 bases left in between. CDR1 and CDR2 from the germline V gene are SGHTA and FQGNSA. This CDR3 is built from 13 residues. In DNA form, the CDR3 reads TGTGCCAGCAGCAGGGCAGGTATGGAGACCCAGTACTTC. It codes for CASSRAGMETQYF.

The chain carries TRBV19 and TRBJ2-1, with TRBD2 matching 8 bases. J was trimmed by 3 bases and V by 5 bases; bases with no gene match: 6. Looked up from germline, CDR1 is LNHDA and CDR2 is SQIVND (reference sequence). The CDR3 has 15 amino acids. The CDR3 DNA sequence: TGTGCCAGTAGTCAACCGGGACTAGTCTACAATGAGCAGTTCTTC. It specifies CASSQPGLVYNEQFF.